The 25 T cell receptor beta chains below were found in one sample sequenced in a study of cytomegalovirus exposure and HLA in healthy donors. PCR was performed using 60 Vbeta and 13 Jbeta primers. Profiled with immunoSEQ multiplex PCR; TCRdb holds only in-frame clones, not every one. The data show nearly 200,000 clones, about 76% seen once. The sequencing sample was made of PBMCs. Source of these receptors: a male donor in good health and CMV-seropositive.

This chain links TRBV6-5 with TRBJ1-1, with unresolved D. This CDR3 has 16 amino acids. The V gene lost 0 bases and the J gene lost 1 base, with 12 bases spanning the gap. Germline V gene sequence: CDR1 MNHEY, CDR2 SVGAGI. This CDR3 is CASSYSRLTPNTEAFF. The CDR3 nucleotides read TGTGCCAGCAGTTACTCGCGGCTGACTCCGAACACTGAAGCTTTCTTT.

This rearrangement joins TRBV2 to TRBJ1-1; 7 positions match TRBD1. Germline V gene sequence: CDR1 SNHLY, CDR2 FYNNEI. Trimming removed 5 bases from V and 5 bases from J; junction bases left unmatched: 11. The CDR3 consists of 15 residues. The chain's CDR3 is CASSREQGYGTEAFF. In DNA, the CDR3 is TGTGCCAGCAGTCGCGAACAGGGGTATGGGACTGAAGCTTTCTTT. Full variable domain (remainder filled in from reference TRBV2 and TRBJ1-1): EPEVTQTPSHQVTQMGQEVILRCVPISNHLYFYWYRQILGQKVEFLVSFYNNEISEKSEIFDDQFSVERPDGSNFTLKIRSTKLEDSAMYFCASSREQGYGTEAFFGQGTRLTVV.

This clone was picked up one time. This chain links TRBV7-9 with TRBJ1-4; 8 bases are a match to TRBD1. The CDR3 runs 16 residues. Germline assignment: CDR1 SEHNR and CDR2 FQNEAQ (reference sequence). J gave up 4 bases and V 5 bases, and 9 bases lay outside the gene matches. The CDR3 region is CASSPGQGRDNEKLFF. The CDR3 DNA reads as TGTGCCAGCAGCCCCGGACAGGGAAGAGATAATGAAAAACTGTTTTTT.

This chain joins TRBV21-1 and TRBJ2-1; the DNA was not compared with TRBD2, the D call given in the table. TRBV21-1 constitutes a pseudogene. This CDR3 has 15 amino acids. DNA of the CDR3: TGTGCCAGCATACGAAAAGTAGCGGGGTACAATGAGCAGTTCTTC. This sequence encodes CASIRKVAGYNEQFF.

V gene TRBV30 combines with J gene TRBJ2-7, with 7 bases aligning to TRBD1. The V segment lost 1 base and the J segment 6 bases; nucleotides outside the gene matches: 15. In germline, CDR1 is GTSNPN, CDR2 SVGIG (reference sequence). This CDR3 is 16 amino acids long. The chain's CDR3 is CAWSAERTGDILEQYF. The DNA of the CDR3 is TGTGCCTGGAGTGCTGAGAGGACAGGAGATATTCTCGAGCAGTACTTC.

CDR3 coding DNA: TGTGCCAGCAGCTTGGGGCCCCCCTACGAGCAGTACTTC. Translated: CASSLGPPYEQYF. V gene TRBV7-2 combines with J gene TRBJ2-7; D possibly corresponds to TRBD1 (5 bases). The CDR3 has 13 amino acids. From germline, CDR1 is SGHTA and CDR2 FQGNSA. The V end was cut by 3 bases, the J end by 2 bases, with 8 bases between.

The genes are TRBV7-8 and TRBJ1-6, with D maybe TRBD1 (5 bases). Trimming removed 1 base from V and 11 bases from J, with 18 bases in between. Germline lookup yields CDR1 SGHVS and CDR2 FQNEAQ. The CDR3 totals 16 residues. The CDR3 is CASSLGSSAMGPPLHF. The CDR3 bases are TGTGCCAGCAGCTTAGGAAGTTCGGCTATGGGGCCACCCCTCCACTTT.

The CDR3 spells CASSLEYRREGPFNEQFF. The CDR3 nucleotides are TGTGCCAGCAGCTTGGAATATCGGCGGGAGGGCCCGTTCAATGAGCAGTTCTTC. The rearrangement links TRBV5-8 to TRBJ2-1; 9 bases line up with TRBD2. Trimming at V came to 0 bases and at J to 6 bases, leaving 13 bases not matched to a gene. This CDR3 has 18 amino acids. Germline V CDR1 and CDR2: SGHTS, YDEGEE.

The chain has TRBV5-6 and TRBJ1-5; possible D gene TRBD1, 5 bases. V dropped 1 base and J dropped 6 bases, with 14 bases sitting between them. Germline V gene data show CDR1 as SGHDT and CDR2 as YYEEEE. The CDR3 covers 15 residues. CDR3 in DNA: TGTGCCAGCAGCTTGAATCAGGGAGGCAGTCAGCCCCAGCATTTT. This sequence encodes CASSLNQGGSQPQHF.

This chain uses TRBV5-6 with TRBJ2-3; the match to TRBD2 covers 11 bases. Losses at the gene ends were 0 bases for V and 5 bases for J; bases not matched to a gene: 8. CDR1 is SGHDT, CDR2 YYEEEE, per germline. CDR3 size: 17 residues. The CDR3 region has the DNA TGTGCCAGCAGCTTGGGGGGTAGCGGGAGGGCCAGAGATACGCAGTATTTT. Protein product: CASSLGGSGRARDTQYF.

The chain links TRBV6-6 to TRBJ2-7, with a possible D match to TRBD2 (5 bases). Trimming removed 2 bases at V and 3 bases at J, with 8 bases between. The germline V gene encodes CDR1 MNHNY and CDR2 SVGAGI (reference sequence). This CDR3 has 13 residues. CDR3 DNA sequence: TGTGCCAGCAGTTACGAACGGGACTACGAGCAGTACTTC. Protein product: CASSYERDYEQYF.

The count of this clone is one. The V call is TRBV9, the J call TRBJ1-3; the D gene is possibly TRBD1 (5 bases). Per the germline V gene, CDR1 is SGDLS and CDR2 is YYNGEE. The CDR3 totals 17 residues. Between the trimmed V and J ends, which lost 3 bases and 1 base, there was a span of 17 bases. The CDR3 DNA follows: TGTGCCAGCAGCGCCCGGGCCTCGGGGGATTCTGGAAACACCATATATTTT. Encoded protein: CASSARASGDSGNTIYF. The whole variable domain, filled in from reference TRBV9 and TRBJ1-3, reads DSGVTQTPKHLITATGQRVTLRCSPRSGDLSVYWYQQSLDQGLQFLIQYYNGEERAKGNILERFSAQQFPDLHSELNLSSLELGDSALYFCASSARASGDSGNTIYFGEGSWLTVV.

The chain couples TRBV4-2 to TRBJ2-2; 11 bases line up with TRBD2. The CDR3 loop spans 19 amino acids. Germline values: CDR1 LGHNA, CDR2 YNFKEQ. Trimming cost V 6 bases and J 0 bases; bases outside gene matches: 12. The CDR3 DNA reads as TGTGCCAGCAGGTCCCGCTTTAGCGGGGGGGCTGCGAACACCGGGGAGCTGTTTTTT. Translation: CASRSRFSGGAANTGELFF.

The chain has TRBV11-2 and TRBJ2-7; 9 positions match TRBD1. The germline V gene encodes CDR1 SGHAT and CDR2 FQNNGV. V lost 0 bases and J lost 1; bases outside the gene matches: 7. The CDR3 extends over 17 amino acids. CDR3 sequence: CASSLDLPDRGSYEQYF. The CDR3 region has the DNA TGTGCCAGCAGCTTAGACCTACCGGACAGGGGTTCCTACGAGCAGTACTTC.

This clone appeared once. The chain carries TRBV10-3 and TRBJ2-1; 13 bases match TRBD2. J gave up 7 bases and V 6 bases, and 15 bases lay outside the gene matches. CDR3 length equals 18 residues. Germline-derived CDR1 and CDR2 are ENHRY and SYGVKD. The CDR3 is CAIRITSGRAAIGNEQFF. The CDR3, as DNA: TGTGCCATCAGGATTACTAGCGGGAGGGCCGCGATTGGGAATGAGCAGTTCTTC.

The V call is TRBV28, the J call TRBJ2-1, with 8 bases fitting TRBD1. J was trimmed by 8 bases and V by 3 bases; bases with no gene match: 12. The CDR3 has 16 amino acids. Germline CDR1 MDHEN, CDR2 SYDVKM. CDR3 sequence: CASSFPGTGPEDEQFF. The CDR3 bases are TGTGCCAGCAGTTTCCCCGGGACAGGCCCTGAGGATGAGCAGTTCTTC.

The gene calls are TRBV18 and TRBJ2-6; D gene ambiguous. Between the trimmed V and J ends, which lost 3 bases and 0 bases, there was a span of 3 bases. There are 14 residues in the CDR3. CDR1 and CDR2 from the germline V gene are KGHSH and LQKENI. Here the CDR3 reads CASSPGSGANVLTF. The CDR3 DNA follows: TGTGCCAGCTCACCCGGCTCTGGGGCCAACGTCCTGACTTTC.

This chain joins TRBV29-1 and TRBJ1-2; TRBD1 matches at 8 bases. Losses at the gene ends were 1 base for V and 4 bases for J; bases not matched to a gene: 11. The CDR3 is made up of 16 amino acids. Germline lookup yields CDR1 SQVTM and CDR2 ANQGSEA. CDR3 in amino acids: CSVEGMTGALFYGYTF. The CDR3 DNA follows: TGCAGCGTTGAAGGGATGACAGGGGCGCTCTTCTATGGCTACACCTTC. Drawing the rest from reference TRBV29-1 and TRBJ1-2, the complete variable domain is SAVISQKPSRDICQRGTSLTIQCQVDSQVTMMFWYRQQPGQSLTLIATANQGSEATYESGFVIDKFPISRPNLTFSTLTVSNMSPEDSSIYLCSVEGMTGALFYGYTFGSGTRLTVV.

The chain is built from TRBV4-3 and TRBJ1-5; weak D call: TRBD1 (6 bases). V dropped 0 bases and J dropped 1 base, with 10 bases sitting between them. This CDR3 has 16 residues. The germline gives CDR1 LGHNA, CDR2 YSLEER. Here the CDR3 DNA reads TGCGCCAGCAGCCAAGATAGGGGGGGGAGCAATCAGCCCCAGCATTTT. The encoded protein is CASSQDRGGSNQPQHF.

The chain joins TRBV28 to TRBJ2-7; 7 bases map to TRBD2. This CDR3 is built from 16 residues. CDR1 MDHEN and CDR2 SYDVKM come from the germline V gene. Losses at the gene ends were 6 bases for V and 3 bases for J; bases not matched to a gene: 14. For the CDR3, the DNA is TGTGCCAGCAGACCCCCTGGAGCGGGAACAGTCTACGAGCAGTACTTC. Its translation: CASRPPGAGTVYEQYF.

This chain joins TRBV11-2 and TRBJ2-3, with 9 bases lining up with TRBD2. V was pared by 3 bases and J by 10 bases, with 5 bases of the junction left unmatched. From germline, CDR1 is SGHAT and CDR2 FQNNGV. This CDR3 comprises 13 residues. The CDR3 protein is CASSFASGIAQYF. In DNA form, the CDR3 reads TGTGCCAGCAGCTTTGCTAGCGGGATTGCGCAGTATTTT. Complete variable domain (other parts from reference TRBV11-2 and TRBJ2-3): EAGVAQSPRYKIIEKRQSVAFWCNPISGHATLYWYQQILGQGPKLLIQFQNNGVVDDSQLPKDRFSAERLKGVDSTLKIQPAKLEDSAVYLCASSFASGIAQYFGPGTRLTVL.

The chain combines TRBV7-2 with TRBJ1-2, with TRBD1 matching over 9 bases. The CDR3 has 14 amino acids. The V gene's germline CDR1 is SGHTA and CDR2 FQGNSA. The J segment lost 7 bases and the V segment lost 7 bases, leaving 10 bases of the junction unmatched. This CDR3 reads CASTRDRVRGGYTF. The CDR3 nucleotides read TGTGCCAGCACCCGGGACAGGGTGCGAGGTGGCTACACCTTC.

This clone was observed a handful of times. The chain uses TRBV7-9 and TRBJ1-4, with 8 bases matching TRBD1. Trimming cost V 4 bases and J 3 bases; bases outside gene matches: 7. The CDR3 is made up of 16 amino acids. The germline V gene encodes CDR1 SEHNR and CDR2 FQNEAQ (reference sequence). The CDR3 DNA reads as TGTGCCAGCAGCTCCCAGGGGGCGGATGCTAATGAAAAACTGTTTTTT. Its translation is CASSSQGADANEKLFF.

This clone was detected a few times. V is TRBV5-1 and J is TRBJ2-7, with D perhaps TRBD1 (6 bases). The CDR3 covers 17 residues. Germline CDR1 and CDR2: SGHRS and YFSETQ. The V gene lost 4 bases and the J gene lost 4 bases, with 24 bases spanning the gap. The CDR3 bases are TGCGCCAGCAGCACAGCGGCAAGTCAGGGGTCAAGGTACGAGCAGTACTTC. It encodes CASSTAASQGSRYEQYF.

The V and J genes are TRBV28 and TRBJ1-2; 9 nucleotides match TRBD1. J was trimmed by 6 bases and V by 2 bases; bases with no gene match: 7. This CDR3 is 15 amino acids long. Germline loops: CDR1 MDHEN, CDR2 SYDVKM. The CDR3 region is CASSLRDREKHGYTF. As DNA, the CDR3 is TGTGCCAGCAGTTTACGGGACAGGGAAAAGCATGGCTACACCTTC.